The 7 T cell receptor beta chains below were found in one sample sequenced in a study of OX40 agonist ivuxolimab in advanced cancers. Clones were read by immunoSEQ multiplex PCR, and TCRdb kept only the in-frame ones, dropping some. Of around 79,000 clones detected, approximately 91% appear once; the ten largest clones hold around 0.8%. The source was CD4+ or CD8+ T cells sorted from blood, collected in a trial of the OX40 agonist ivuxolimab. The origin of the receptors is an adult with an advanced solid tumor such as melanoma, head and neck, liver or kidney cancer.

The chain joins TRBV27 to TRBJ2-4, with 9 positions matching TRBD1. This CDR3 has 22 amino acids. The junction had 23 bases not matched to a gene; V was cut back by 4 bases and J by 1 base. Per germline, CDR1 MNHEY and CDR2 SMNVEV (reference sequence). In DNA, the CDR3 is TGTGCCAGCAGTTCGGACCCAAGGACAGGGGTGAGTATAGTGAGGGCCAAAAACATTCAGTACTTC. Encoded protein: CASSSDPRTGVSIVRAKNIQYF.

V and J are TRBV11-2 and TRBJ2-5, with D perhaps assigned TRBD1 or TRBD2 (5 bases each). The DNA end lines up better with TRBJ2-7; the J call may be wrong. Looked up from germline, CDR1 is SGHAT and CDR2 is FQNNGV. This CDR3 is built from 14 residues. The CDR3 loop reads CASSFGDGAYEQYF. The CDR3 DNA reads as TGTGCCAGCTCTTTCGGGGACGGAGCCTACGAGCAGTACTTC.

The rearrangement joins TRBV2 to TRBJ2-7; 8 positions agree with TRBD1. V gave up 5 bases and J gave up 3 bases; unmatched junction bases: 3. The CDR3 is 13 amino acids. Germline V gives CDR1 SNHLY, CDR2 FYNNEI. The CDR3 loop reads CASSKDRDYEQYF. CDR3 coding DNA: TGTGCCAGCAGTAAGGACAGGGACTACGAGCAGTACTTC.

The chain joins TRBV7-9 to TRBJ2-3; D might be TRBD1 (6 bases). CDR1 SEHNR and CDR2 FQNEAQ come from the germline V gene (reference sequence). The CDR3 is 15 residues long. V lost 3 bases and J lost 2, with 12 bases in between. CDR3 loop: CASSFGQGTTDTQYF. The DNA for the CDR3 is TGTGCCAGCAGCTTCGGTCAGGGGACCACAGATACGCAGTATTTT.

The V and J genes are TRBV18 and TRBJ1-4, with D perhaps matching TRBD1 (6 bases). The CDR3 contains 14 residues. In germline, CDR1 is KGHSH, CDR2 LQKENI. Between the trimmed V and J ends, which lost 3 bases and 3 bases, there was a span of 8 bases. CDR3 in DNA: TGTGCCAGCTCACCCGGACAGCCTAATGAAAAACTGTTTTTT. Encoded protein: CASSPGQPNEKLFF. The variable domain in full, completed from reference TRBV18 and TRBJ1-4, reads NAGVMQNPRHLVRRRGQEARLRCSPMKGHSHVYWYRQLPEEGLKFMVYLQKENIIDESGMPKERFSAEFPKEGPSILRIQQVVRGDSAAYFCASSPGQPNEKLFFGSGTQLSVL.

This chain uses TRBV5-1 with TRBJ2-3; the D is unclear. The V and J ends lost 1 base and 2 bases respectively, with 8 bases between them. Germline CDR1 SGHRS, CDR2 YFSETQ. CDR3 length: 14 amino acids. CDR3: CASSLSPDTDTQYF. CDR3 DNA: TGCGCCAGCAGCTTGTCGCCTGACACAGATACGCAGTATTTT.

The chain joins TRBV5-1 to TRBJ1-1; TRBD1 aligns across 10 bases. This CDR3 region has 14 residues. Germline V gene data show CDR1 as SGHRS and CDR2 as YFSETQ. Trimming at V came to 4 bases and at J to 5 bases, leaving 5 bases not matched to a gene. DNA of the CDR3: TGCGCCAGCAGCCAGGGACAGGGGAAGACTGAAGCTTTCTTT. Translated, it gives CASSQGQGKTEAFF.